This T cell receptor beta chain was sequenced in a study of T cell clones after liver transplantation. Study at large: Until 12-24 months post-transplant, subjects got standard immunosuppression and no induction.

Trimming pared 2 bases from V and 10 bases from J, leaving 18 bases between. The CDR3 totals 15 residues. CDR1 is MDHEN and CDR2 is SYDVKM in the germline V gene. Produced via immunoSEQ multiplex PCR; TCRdb's table is partial and in-frame only. The repertoire consists of about 74,000 clones, with 75% to 90% occurring once and the leading ten covering about 0.6%. The sequence was collected from a human donor who received a liver transplant. Sample: CD4+ T cells from blood, taken before liver transplant. The rearrangement joins TRBV28 to TRBJ1-3; D is uncertain. CDR3 loop: CASSLSVGGPGTIYF. CDR3 nucleotides: TGTGCCAGCAGTTTAAGCGTGGGAGGCCCTGGGACCATATATTTT.